This T cell receptor beta chain was identified in a study of cytomegalovirus exposure and HLA in healthy donors (dated 2017 in TCRdb). Study-level background: An earlier analysis of roughly 610 of the donors reported about 260 Gb of sequence data and about 120 million unique TCR beta sequences obtained from some 200 million T cells. Roughly 300 gigabases of sequencing data and approximately 91 million unique TCR sequences made up an early release that covered roughly 670 HLA-typed donors. Among the approximately 430 genotyped donors, 75% to 90% belonged to the genetic ancestry cluster associated with self-reported Caucasian donors. The study aimed to test whether cataloging public T cell receptors could reveal signatures of past pathogen exposure. Using immunosequencing, the study profiled T cell repertoires from 666 subjects and related those repertoires to cytomegalovirus serostatus. A separate validation cohort of roughly 120 different subjects was used in addition to the 666-subject first cohort. The study combined high-throughput TCR immunosequencing, statistical association of individual TCRs with disease status, and machine learning to predict cytomegalovirus infection status. A later analysis re-analyzed previously published TCR beta repertoires from about 600 donors and added high-resolution HLA genotyping to study TCR occurrence patterns. In the later analysis, no new phenotypic data were used to find candidate immune exposures; instead, reliance was placed on TCR beta sequences and their occurrence across donors. In an earlier analysis of roughly 540 of the donors, high-throughput TCR beta sequencing was used to judge whether each TCR beta V gene segment behaved as functional or pseudogenic. Donor age, sex, ethnicity and CMV serostatus were compiled together with the repertoire data. A later genetic analysis took genome-wide SNP genotypes for about 65% of the 666 donors and used that subset as a discovery cohort. All discovery cohort repertoires had been generated using a single sequencing platform. HLA typing included class I and class II loci at four-digit resolution. The number of donors typed differed by locus, with roughly 629-640 for A, B, C, DRB1 and DQB1, 522 for DQA1, 600 to 610 for DPA1, and some 450 for DPB1. Four or five DR-DQ haplotypes were handled as single units for association and clustering because linkage in the cohort was strong. Across 398 genotyped donors of the cohort, an average of about 250,000 unique TCR beta nucleotide sequences per donor were sequenced, and approximately 17% of those sequences were non-productive. Broad study findings and their caveats: Strong co-occurrence of HLA alleles, especially DR and DQ, made assigning TCR associations to individual alleles difficult. Several of the top co-occurrence clusters appeared to be linked to parvovirus B19, influenza, CMV and Epstein-Barr virus, according to a later analysis. A later genetic analysis reported fewer N-insertions in productive TCRs among donors in an Asian-associated ancestry cluster than the roughly 700-donor mean. Immune exposure information for the cohort was limited to CMV serostatus. The study gave a list of 150 to 200 TCR beta chains associated with cytomegalovirus. In this cohort, only TCR beta chains were sequenced, and detectable features were limited by the absence of alpha or paired-chain data. Because some donors lacked HLA typing at each locus, the association tests relied only on the typed subset. Specific HLA alleles were associated with 18,000 or so TCR beta sequences at a false discovery rate of 0.05 in a later analysis. Most TCR sequences were observed very rarely across donors, whereas some public TCRs were present in many individuals. An earlier analysis of several hundred of the donors showed that most TCR beta V segments appeared in productive rearrangements either about 87% or about 30% of the time, which broadly matched IMGT annotations. Linkage disequilibrium might explain the correlated functional status among segregating V segments, but an unknown experimental factor could not be excluded. The authors suggested that the approach could potentially be generalized to other disease states and immunological phenotypes. Because counts were too low, approximately 15 rarely observed V segments, including chromosome 9 orphons, were excluded from the earlier analysis of under 650 of the donors. In a later analysis, TCR association rates were found to vary across HLA loci, with the most associated TCRs seen for DRB1 alleles and the fewest for HLA-C alleles. In both the original and validation cohorts, the classifier was reported to diagnose cytomegalovirus status with high specificity and sensitivity. The 87-base-pair reads could not distinguish some IMGT-functional V segments, including TRBV6-2 and TRBV6-3, so those segments were excluded. A later genetic analysis associated a missense DCLRE1C variant with V-gene and J-gene trimming of TCR beta chains, and an independent cohort replicated the association. The presence/absence analyses assumed that sequencing depth was roughly uniform across donors, and that assumption may not be true. The sequencing pipeline was judged likely to have produced a cluster of highly shared sequence variants as a technical artifact. A further reported finding was that TCR beta sequences accurately predicted the HLA-A and HLA-B alleles for most subjects in the first cohort. In vitro tests confirmed that a few of the cytomegalovirus-associated TCR beta chains recognize cytomegalovirus antigens. According to a later analysis, most CMV-associated TCR beta chains appeared to be HLA-restricted, and the HLA associations seemed to be driven largely by CMV exposure. Compared with equally common non-associated chains, HLA-associated TCR beta chains in a later analysis were more clonally expanded and had lower generation probabilities.

Library construction relied on the immunoSEQ multiplex PCR assay. A mixture of 60 forward primers for TCR Vbeta segments and 13 reverse primers for TCR Jbeta segments was used in the multiplex PCR. A multiplex PCR assay on genomic DNA amplified the CDR3 region of rearranged TCR beta genes. On the Illumina HiSeq System, the amplified TCR beta libraries were sequenced as 87-base-pair reads. The study's processing was this. Across the roughly 600 repertoires, a later analysis counted about 81 million unique TCR beta chains, 9.5 million to 13 million of which were shared by at least two donors. To remove PCR and sequencing errors, raw reads were error-corrected and collapsed into unique sequences using a nearest-neighbor algorithm that merged closely related sequences. To assign V, D and J gene segments, CDR3 sequences were aligned to IMGT reference sequences. For a sequence to be retained, at least a six-nucleotide match to both a V gene segment and a J gene segment was required. A rearrangement was called productive if the CDR3 had no stop codons and remained in frame with V and J, and every other rearrangement was called non-productive. CDR3 was defined by IMGT convention, running from the second conserved V-encoded cysteine to the conserved J-encoded phenylalanine. The earlier analysis of roughly 590 of the donors excluded any sequence lacking an unambiguous match to a single V gene segment. In an earlier analysis of 587 of the donors, V segments were called functional above 56.7% productive rearrangements and were called segregating when the between-donor standard deviation exceeded 5%. A statistical classification framework was built to diagnose cytomegalovirus status from the catalog of TCR beta chain sequences. A later analysis assigned V and J genes by comparing TCR nucleotide sequences with IMGT/GENE-DB human TR gene sequences. In a later analysis, CDR3 sequences and most-parsimonious VDJ recombination scenarios were assigned using the TCRdist pipeline. A later analysis defined each TCR beta chain by its CDR3 amino acid sequence plus V-gene family, and excluded reads lacking a unique V-gene family. As a way to deal with suspected cross-contamination and a sequencing artifact, a later analysis dropped under 600 nucleotide sequences that were highly shared and had low generation probability. For each public chain, a later analysis derived a clonal expansion index from normalized ranks of inferred template counts within each repertoire. Generation probabilities in a later analysis came from a VDJ recombination model fitted to out-of-frame rearrangements, and those results were checked against IGoR. In a later analysis, TCR-TCR, TCR-HLA and TCR-CMV co-occurrence was scored with hypergeometric tests, and a repertoire-size bias correction was applied to TCR pairs. In a later analysis, false discovery rates were estimated by permuting HLA or CMV assignments 20 times. In a later analysis, co-occurring TCRs were grouped using DBSCAN, and TCRdist sequence similarity was added for clustering within HLA-allele-positive subsets. For co-occurrence clustering, repertoires with fewer than 30,000 or more than 120,000 public chains were excluded, along with five repertoires with anomalous nucleotide sharing. Imported from immuneACCESS, the table was reduced by TCRdb to in-frame sequences with V and J called. These copies leave out some clones; in studies compared against another copy, an unresolved V gene accounts for under half, and the cause of the remainder is not known. V and J calls and clone size are given by that table; D and trimming were obtained from the DNA. The sample table contains approximately 86,000 clones; only one count was recorded for about 70% of them. The ten top clones hold about 7.7% of the sample.

The cohort comprised 550 to 700 healthy bone marrow donors. At the time of sampling, all cohort members were nominally healthy, though unrecorded immune exposures were likely present. The donor tested CMV seronegative and was one of the 352 seronegative cohort members. A peripheral blood sample was collected from each donor, and TCR beta sequencing was performed on peripheral blood mononuclear cells. The Qiagen DNeasy Blood Extraction Kit was used to extract genomic DNA from the blood cell samples. As for this clone: This clone's antigen is unknown. It has no much larger one-base neighbor in the sample; base qualities were not kept.

Looking up the germline V gene yields CDR1 LGHNA and CDR2 YSLEER. Unmatched junction bases come to 6, with V trimmed by 0 bases and J by 5 bases. The CDR3 holds 16 amino acids from the cysteine to the phenylalanine. The DNA shown is the 48-base CDR3, in frame from base 1. This chain is built from TRBV4-3 and TRBJ2-5; a stretch of 10 junction bases matches TRBD2. The sequence was obtained from a man between 60 and 75 years old in good health and CMV-seronegative. Input material: PBMCs. The nucleotide sequence reads as follows: TGCGCCAGCAGCCAAGATATAGCGGGGGGAGGTGAGACCCAGTACTTC. Its protein product is CASSQDIAGGGETQYF.